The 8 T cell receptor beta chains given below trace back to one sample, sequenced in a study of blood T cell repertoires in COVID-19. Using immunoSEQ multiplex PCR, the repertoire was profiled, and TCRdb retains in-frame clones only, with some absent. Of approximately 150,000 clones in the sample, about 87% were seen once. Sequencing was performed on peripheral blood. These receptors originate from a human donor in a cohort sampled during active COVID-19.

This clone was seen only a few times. Here the CDR3 DNA reads TGTGCCAGCAGTTCGACAACAGATTGGCGCACTGAAGCTTTCTTT. As protein: CASSSTTDWRTEAFF. The genes are TRBV27 and TRBJ1-1; D is unresolved. Germline assignment: CDR1 MNHEY and CDR2 SMNVEV (reference sequence). There are 15 residues in the CDR3. Trimming shortened V by 4 bases and J by 4 bases, and 16 bases separated the two germline ends.

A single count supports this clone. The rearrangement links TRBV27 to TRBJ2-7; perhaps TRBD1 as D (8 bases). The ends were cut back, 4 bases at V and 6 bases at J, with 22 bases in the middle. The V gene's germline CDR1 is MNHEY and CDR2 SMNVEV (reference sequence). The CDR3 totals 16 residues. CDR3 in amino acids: CASSSLDREGVREQYF. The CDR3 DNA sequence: TGTGCCAGCAGTTCATTGGACAGGGAGGGGGTACGCGAGCAGTACTTC.

As DNA, the CDR3 is TGCGCCAGCAGCCAAGAAGGAGGGAAGGTCAGTTCACCCCTCCACTTT. Its protein is CASSQEGGKVSSPLHF. This rearrangement joins TRBV4-3 to TRBJ1-6; no clear D gene. From germline, CDR1 is LGHNA and CDR2 YSLEER. Trimming took off 0 bases at V and 9 bases at J, with 15 bases between the two ends. The CDR3 totals 16 residues.

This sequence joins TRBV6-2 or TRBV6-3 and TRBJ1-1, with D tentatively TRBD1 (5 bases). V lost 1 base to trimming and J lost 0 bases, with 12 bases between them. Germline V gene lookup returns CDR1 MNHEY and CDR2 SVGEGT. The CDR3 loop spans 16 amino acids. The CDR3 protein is CASSYWGDRMNTEAFF. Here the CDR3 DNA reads TGTGCCAGCAGTTACTGGGGCGACAGAATGAACACTGAAGCTTTCTTT.

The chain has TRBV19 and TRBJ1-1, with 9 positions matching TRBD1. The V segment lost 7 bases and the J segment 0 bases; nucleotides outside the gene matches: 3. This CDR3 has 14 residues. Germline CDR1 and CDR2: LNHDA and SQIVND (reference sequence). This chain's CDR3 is CASKRDRVNTEAFF. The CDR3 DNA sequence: TGTGCCAGTAAACGGGACAGGGTGAACACTGAAGCTTTCTTT.

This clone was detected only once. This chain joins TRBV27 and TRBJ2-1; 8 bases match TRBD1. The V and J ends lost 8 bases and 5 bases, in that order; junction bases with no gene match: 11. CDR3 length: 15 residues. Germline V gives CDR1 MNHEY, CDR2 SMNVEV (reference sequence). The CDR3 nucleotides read TGTGCCAGCCTAATACCGGACAGGGTAAACAATGAGCAGTTCTTC. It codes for CASLIPDRVNNEQFF.

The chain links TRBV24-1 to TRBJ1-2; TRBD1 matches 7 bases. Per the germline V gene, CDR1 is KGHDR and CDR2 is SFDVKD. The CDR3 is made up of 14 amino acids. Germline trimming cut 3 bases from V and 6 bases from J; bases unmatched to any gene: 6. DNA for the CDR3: TGTGCCACCAGTGATCGACAGGGTAGGGATGGCTACACCTTC. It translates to CATSDRQGRDGYTF.

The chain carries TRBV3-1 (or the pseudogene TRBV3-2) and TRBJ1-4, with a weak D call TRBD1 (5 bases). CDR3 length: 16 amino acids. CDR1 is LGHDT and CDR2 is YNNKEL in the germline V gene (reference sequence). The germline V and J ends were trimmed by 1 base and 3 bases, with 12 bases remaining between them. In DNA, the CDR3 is TGTGCCAGCAGCCAAGTTCAGGGAAGTCCTAATGAAAAACTGTTTTTT. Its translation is CASSQVQGSPNEKLFF.